The 17 T cell receptor beta chains reported below all come from one sample, sequenced in a study of blood T cell repertoires in COVID-19. Some clones are missing from TCRdb's copy, which holds only in-frame ones; the method was immunoSEQ multiplex PCR. The data contain about 300,000 clones, around 85% of them seen just once; the ten biggest clones take up 1.9%. The sample taken for sequencing was PBMCs or T cells enriched from blood (not recorded which). These receptors were obtained from a woman aged 30 to 39 who had been exposed to COVID-19.

The genes are TRBV28 and TRBJ1-5, with D maybe TRBD1 (6 bases). From germline, CDR1 is MDHEN and CDR2 SYDVKM. The CDR3 contains 17 residues. The V and J ends lost 6 bases and 3 bases respectively, with 21 bases between them. The CDR3 loop is CASSFFYTGNLNQPQHF. The CDR3 DNA is TGTGCCAGCAGCTTTTTCTATACAGGGAATCTCAATCAGCCCCAGCATTTT.

The V gene is TRBV2, the J gene TRBJ2-1; 15 bases match TRBD2. CDR1 is SNHLY and CDR2 is FYNNEI in the germline V gene. The CDR3 is 14 residues long. V dropped 7 bases and J dropped 8; count of bases not matched to a gene: 3. CDR3 DNA sequence: TGTGCCAGCACCGGACTAGCGGGAGGGTATGAGCAGTTCTTC. It is translated as CASTGLAGGYEQFF.

The chain carries TRBV4-1 and TRBJ2-6; D is unclear. Trimming stripped 3 bases from V and 4 bases from J, with 10 bases between. Germline-derived CDR1 and CDR2 are MGHRA and YSYEKL. This CDR3 is 15 amino acids long. The CDR3 region has the DNA TGCGCCAGCAGCCACGTAGTTTCCGGGGCCAACGTCCTGACTTTC. This translates into CASSHVVSGANVLTF.

As concerns this clone: This clone may be a read error of a much larger clone one base away. The sample contains more than one DNA sequence encoding this CDR3. This chain joins TRBV7-8 and TRBJ1-5; 8 bases agree with TRBD1. Germline values: CDR1 SGHVS, CDR2 FQNEAQ. This CDR3 region has 14 residues. J gave up 2 bases and V 4 bases, and 1 base lay outside the gene matches. CDR3 DNA sequence: TGTGCCAGCAGCTCGGACAGGGGCAATCAGCCCCAGCATTTT. Translation gives CASSSDRGNQPQHF.

The chain links TRBV6-8 to TRBJ1-1, with D tentatively TRBD1 (6 bases). The CDR3 sequence is 15 residues long. CDR1 is MNHGY and CDR2 is SAAAGT in the germline V gene. V was clipped by 6 bases and J by 1 base, with 15 bases between them. CDR3 nucleotide sequence: TGTGCCAGCAGCGACAGGCCCCCGAGGAACACTGAAGCTTTCTTT. It encodes CASSDRPPRNTEAFF.

The V gene is TRBV7-9, the J gene TRBJ1-5; D is possibly TRBD1 (5 bases). Germline CDR1 is SEHNR and CDR2 is FQNEAQ (reference sequence). The CDR3 runs to 14 residues. V lost 3 bases, J lost 9 bases, and 15 bases lay in between. The CDR3 here is CASSFAGTGGPQHF. CDR3 nucleotides: TGTGCCAGCAGCTTTGCGGGCACCGGGGGGCCCCAGCATTTT.

This clone was seen only a few times. The chain uses TRBV7-8 and TRBJ1-1; 9 nucleotides align to TRBD1. CDR1 and CDR2 (germline): SGHVS, FQNEAQ. The V gene end was trimmed by 4 bases and the J gene end by 1 base; junction bases not matched to a gene: 7. The CDR3 loop spans 16 amino acids. CDR3 nucleotide sequence: TGTGCCAGCAGCTCTATTCGGACAGGGGCGAACACTGAAGCTTTCTTT. Translated: CASSSIRTGANTEAFF.

This clone occurred once. J is TRBJ1-2 and V is TRBV27, with TRBD1 matching 9 bases. Looked up from germline, CDR1 is MNHEY and CDR2 is SMNVEV (reference sequence). The CDR3 covers 16 residues. Germline trimming cut 3 bases from V and 4 bases from J; bases unmatched to any gene: 9. CDR3 residues: CASSFRRVDRGYGYTF. CDR3 DNA sequence: TGTGCCAGCAGTTTCCGCCGCGTGGACAGGGGCTATGGCTACACCTTC.

The chain is built from TRBV6-6 and TRBJ2-3, with a tentative D call TRBD1 (6 bases). This CDR3 has 16 residues. The germline V gene encodes CDR1 MNHNY and CDR2 SVGAGI (reference sequence). Trimming removed 0 bases at V and 5 bases at J, with 15 bases between. This CDR3 reads CASSYSGDRLRDTQYF. The CDR3 nucleotides read TGTGCCAGCAGTTACTCCGGAGACAGGCTACGAGATACGCAGTATTTT.

This chain joins TRBV7-8 and TRBJ1-2, with 8 bases identical to TRBD1. V shed 5 bases, J shed 4 bases, and the junction held 9 bases outside the gene matches. The V gene's germline CDR1 is SGHVS and CDR2 FQNEAQ. The length of the CDR3 is 15 residues. Here the CDR3 reads CASSTGQGGTYGYTF. The DNA of the CDR3 is TGTGCCAGCAGCACCGGACAGGGTGGGACCTATGGCTACACCTTC.

This clone has a handful of counts. Other DNA variants within this sample encode the same CDR3. The chain has TRBV28 and TRBJ1-2, with TRBD1 matching 7 bases. The germline gives CDR1 MDHEN, CDR2 SYDVKM. Trimming cost V 6 bases and J 4 bases; bases outside gene matches: 5. This CDR3 is 13 amino acids long. In DNA, the CDR3 is TGTGCCAGCAGCCGAACAGGGGTCTATGGCTACACCTTC. This codes for CASSRTGVYGYTF.

This clone was seen only once. CDR3 nucleotide sequence: TGTGCCAGCAGTTCCGGGACAAGACGTTGGGCGGATACGCAGTATTTT. Protein product: CASSSGTRRWADTQYF. This chain uses TRBV27 with TRBJ2-3; possibly TRBD1 for D (6 bases). Per germline, CDR1 MNHEY and CDR2 SMNVEV (reference sequence). V lost 4 bases, J lost 6 bases, and 20 bases lay in between. CDR3 size: 16 residues.

The rearrangement uses TRBV7-3 and TRBJ2-7; 11 nucleotides match TRBD1. V dropped 1 base and J dropped 6; count of bases not matched to a gene: 2. Germline V gene data show CDR1 as SGHTA and CDR2 as FQGTGA. The CDR3 sequence is 14 residues long. CDR3 nucleotides: TGTGCCAGCAGCTTAAAGGGGACAGGGGGCGAGCAGTACTTC. Protein sequence: CASSLKGTGGEQYF. The full variable domain, in which reference TRBV7-3 and TRBJ2-7 provide the parts outside the CDR3, is GAGVSQTPSNKVTEKGKYVELRCDPISGHTALYWYRQSLGQGPEFLIYFQGTGAADDSGLPNDRFFAVRPEGSVSTLKIQRTERGDSAVYLCASSLKGTGGEQYFGPGTRLTVT.

The V call is TRBV29-1, the J call TRBJ1-3; TRBD1 matches at 9 bases. Trimming cost V 4 bases and J 0 bases; bases outside gene matches: 4. CDR3 length: 15 amino acids. In germline, CDR1 is SQVTM, CDR2 ANQGSEA. The chain's CDR3 is CSVGGQGYSGNTIYF. Here the CDR3 DNA reads TGCAGCGTTGGGGGACAGGGATACTCTGGAAACACCATATATTTT.

This clone has only one observation. The chain links TRBV18 to TRBJ1-5; 7 bases map to TRBD1. Germline V CDR1 and CDR2: KGHSH, LQKENI. V dropped 3 bases and J dropped 2; count of bases not matched to a gene: 7. The CDR3 is 16 amino acids. The CDR3 spells CASSPGTGTGNQPQHF. Written as DNA, the CDR3 is TGTGCCAGCTCACCCGGGACCGGGACAGGCAATCAGCCCCAGCATTTT.

The rearrangement uses TRBV19 and TRBJ2-7, with a possible D match to TRBD2 (5 bases). The germline V and J ends were trimmed by 8 bases and 4 bases, with 15 bases remaining between them. The CDR3 has 13 residues. Germline V gene lookup returns CDR1 LNHDA and CDR2 SQIVND (reference sequence). The CDR3 nucleotides are TGTGCCAGTTCTCCGGGGTCGTGGTACGAGCAGTACTTC. It translates to CASSPGSWYEQYF.

The chain combines TRBV5-1 with TRBJ1-1; no definite D call. The germline V and J ends were trimmed by 4 bases and 8 bases, with 9 bases remaining between them. The germline gives CDR1 SGHRS, CDR2 YFSETQ. The CDR3 sequence is 11 residues long. CDR3 region: CASSLSGEAFF. In DNA, the CDR3 is TGCGCCAGCAGCCTTAGCGGGGAAGCTTTCTTT.